A selection of T cell receptor beta chains follows, all from one sample in a study of T-cell reconstitution after alpha-beta-depleted transplantation in children. TCRdb re-analysed the PCR reads in MiXCR, keeping a single row per CDR3 protein. Seen here are about 580,000 distinct CDR3 sequences, 23% observed once, and the top ten hold 13% to 15%. This sample comprised PBMCs, mostly from graft donor cells, obtained 360 days after TCRalphabeta/CD19-depleted stem cell transplant. Receptors originate from a boy under two years old who had a stem cell transplant for acute myeloid leukemia, so the T cells may come from the graft donor. The CDR3 runs from the conserved cysteine through the conserved F or W. The D gene is left open where the match is weak. Clone size is given for some rows only: seen once, a few or many times, or a class if the clone is expanded.

j_gene: TRBJ2-1
d_gene: -
v_gene: TRBV4-3
abundance: few
CDR3nt: TGCGCCAGCAGCCAGGGGAATCCAAACTACAATGAGCAGTTCTTC
CDR3aa: CASSQGNPNYNEQFF

j_gene: TRBJ2-5
d_gene: -
v_gene: TRBV20-1
abundance: -
CDR3nt: TGCAGTGCTAGTAGACGGGACTGGGAAGAGACCCAGTACTTC
CDR3aa: CSASRRDWEETQYF

j_gene: TRBJ2-2
d_gene: -
v_gene: TRBV15
abundance: many
CDR3nt: TGTGCCACCAGTATCAAGCAGGCCGGGGAGCTGTTTTTT
CDR3aa: CATSIKQAGELFF

j_gene: TRBJ2-2
d_gene: -
v_gene: TRBV10-3
abundance: few
CDR3nt: TGTGCCATCAGTGAGGGCAGATCGCCCGGGGAGCTGTTTTTT
CDR3aa: CAISEGRSPGELFF

j_gene: TRBJ2-1
d_gene: TRBD1
v_gene: TRBV12-3/TRBV12-4
abundance: few
CDR3nt: TGTGCCAGCAACACCGGGACAGGGCTCTTCAATGAGCAGTTCTTC
CDR3aa: CASNTGTGLFNEQFF

j_gene: TRBJ2-3
d_gene: TRBD2
v_gene: TRBV6-4
abundance: many
CDR3nt: TGTGCCAGCAGTGACTTGGCTAGCGGGGGGGCAGGCACAGATACGCAGTATTTT
CDR3aa: CASSDLASGGAGTDTQYF

j_gene: TRBJ2-1
d_gene: TRBD1
v_gene: TRBV20-1
abundance: many
CDR3nt: TGCAGTGCTGCGACCGGGACAGGTATGAATGAGCAGTTCTTC
CDR3aa: CSAATGTGMNEQFF

j_gene: TRBJ2-1
d_gene: -
v_gene: TRBV29-1
abundance: many
CDR3nt: TGCAGCGCCCTCAGGGGGGGTCTAAGCAATGAGCAGTTCTTC
CDR3aa: CSALRGGLSNEQFF

j_gene: TRBJ1-5
d_gene: -
v_gene: TRBV7-9
abundance: -
CDR3nt: TGTGCCAGCAGCTTGGCGGATTGGGATAGCAATCAGCCCCAGCATTTT
CDR3aa: CASSLADWDSNQPQHF

j_gene: TRBJ2-3
d_gene: -
v_gene: TRBV7-2
abundance: -
CDR3nt: TGTGCCAGCAGCCCCGCGAGAGGGCGAACAGATACGCAGTATTTT
CDR3aa: CASSPARGRTDTQYF

j_gene: TRBJ2-4
d_gene: TRBD2
v_gene: TRBV20-1
abundance: few
CDR3nt: TGCAGTCCAATCGCCGGGACTAGCGTCGGGTGGGACATTCAGTACTTC
CDR3aa: CSPIAGTSVGWDIQYF

j_gene: TRBJ2-3
d_gene: TRBD2
v_gene: TRBV15
abundance: -
CDR3nt: TGTGCCACCAGCAGAGATCGGGAGGGGCATCGCACAGATACGCAGTATTTT
CDR3aa: CATSRDREGHRTDTQYF

j_gene: TRBJ2-7
d_gene: -
v_gene: TRBV29-1
abundance: few
CDR3nt: TGCAGCGTCAGATGGCAGGGGAGGAACGAGCAGTACTTC
CDR3aa: CSVRWQGRNEQYF

j_gene: TRBJ2-5
d_gene: TRBD2
v_gene: TRBV6-1
abundance: -
CDR3nt: TGTGCCAGCAGTGACCCGATCATAGCGGGGGGCAAGGAGACCCAGTACTTC
CDR3aa: CASSDPIIAGGKETQYF

j_gene: TRBJ1-5
d_gene: -
v_gene: TRBV20-1
abundance: -
CDR3nt: TGCAGTGCTAGATCCCAACCTCAGCCCCAGCATTTT
CDR3aa: CSARSQPQPQHF

j_gene: TRBJ2-7
d_gene: -
v_gene: TRBV19
abundance: -
CDR3nt: TGTGCCAGTAGCGAGACAGTCAACTCCTACGAGCAGTACTTC
CDR3aa: CASSETVNSYEQYF

j_gene: TRBJ2-2
d_gene: -
v_gene: TRBV5-1
abundance: -
CDR3nt: TGCGCCAGCAGTCGAGTTGCCCCGGCGAACACCGGGGAGCTGTTTTTT
CDR3aa: CASSRVAPANTGELFF

j_gene: TRBJ2-2
d_gene: TRBD1
v_gene: TRBV6-1
abundance: many
CDR3nt: TGTGCCAGCAGCCTCACCGCACCCGGGACAGGGGGCGGCACCGGGGAGCTGTTTTTT
CDR3aa: CASSLTAPGTGGGTGELFF

j_gene: TRBJ2-3
d_gene: -
v_gene: TRBV11-2
abundance: many
CDR3nt: TGTGCCAGCAGCTTAGAAGTCGCTTGGAGCGATATGGGAGATACGCAGTATTTT
CDR3aa: CASSLEVAWSDMGDTQYF

j_gene: TRBJ1-1
d_gene: TRBD1
v_gene: TRBV28
abundance: few
CDR3nt: TGTGCCAGCAGTCAAGGGACAGGGTCTAACACTGAAGCTTTCTTT
CDR3aa: CASSQGTGSNTEAFF

j_gene: TRBJ2-1
d_gene: TRBD1
v_gene: TRBV7-9
abundance: -
CDR3nt: TGTGCCAGCAGCCCCTGGGACAGGGCAAATGAGCAGTTCTTC
CDR3aa: CASSPWDRANEQFF

j_gene: TRBJ2-2
d_gene: -
v_gene: TRBV29-1
abundance: -
CDR3nt: TGCAGCGTGGCGTTAGGGGTCAATCCCGGGGAGCTGTTTTTT
CDR3aa: CSVALGVNPGELFF

j_gene: TRBJ2-7
d_gene: TRBD1
v_gene: TRBV5-1
abundance: many
CDR3nt: TGCGCCAGCAGCCGTCCCGGGACAGGGGCCTACGAGCAGTACTTC
CDR3aa: CASSRPGTGAYEQYF

j_gene: TRBJ2-7
d_gene: TRBD2
v_gene: TRBV20-1
abundance: -
CDR3nt: TGCAGTGCTAGCTCCACTAGCGGGGGGGCTTACGAGCAGTACTTC
CDR3aa: CSASSTSGGAYEQYF

j_gene: TRBJ2-7
d_gene: -
v_gene: TRBV20-1
abundance: many
CDR3nt: TGCAGTGCTAGAGTAGGCAGGCCCCACGAGCAGTACTTC
CDR3aa: CSARVGRPHEQYF

j_gene: TRBJ2-6
d_gene: -
v_gene: TRBV6-1
abundance: -
CDR3nt: TGTGCCAGCAGGCCGATGGGATCTGGGGCCAACGTCCTGACTTTC
CDR3aa: CASRPMGSGANVLTF

j_gene: TRBJ2-3
d_gene: -
v_gene: TRBV11-2
abundance: -
CDR3nt: TGTGCCAGCAGCCCTCTTAGGGCAAGCTTTGGGGGGCCGTCGGATACGCAGTATTTT
CDR3aa: CASSPLRASFGGPSDTQYF

j_gene: TRBJ2-1
d_gene: TRBD2
v_gene: TRBV7-3
abundance: few
CDR3nt: TGTGCCAGCAGCCCAACGTCCCCGGGACTAGCGGGGCGTGATGAGCAGTTCTTC
CDR3aa: CASSPTSPGLAGRDEQFF

j_gene: TRBJ2-7
d_gene: TRBD1
v_gene: TRBV10-3
abundance: few
CDR3nt: TGTGCCATCAGTGAGTCCAAGGACAGGGGAGGCGTGGACGAGCAGTACTTC
CDR3aa: CAISESKDRGGVDEQYF

j_gene: TRBJ2-1
d_gene: TRBD1
v_gene: TRBV15
abundance: -
CDR3nt: TGTGCCACCAGCAGAGCCGGACAGGGGCCTTACAATGAGCAGTTCTTC
CDR3aa: CATSRAGQGPYNEQFF

j_gene: TRBJ1-2
d_gene: TRBD1
v_gene: TRBV20-1
abundance: few
CDR3nt: TGCAGTGCTAAACAGGGGAATGGCTACACCTTC
CDR3aa: CSAKQGNGYTF

j_gene: TRBJ2-1
d_gene: -
v_gene: TRBV5-1
abundance: many
CDR3nt: TGCGCCAGCAGCGCGGTCGTCGGGGGAGTCTACAATGAGCAGTTCTTC
CDR3aa: CASSAVVGGVYNEQFF

j_gene: TRBJ2-2
d_gene: TRBD1
v_gene: TRBV10-1
abundance: -
CDR3nt: TGCGCCAGCAGCCGGGACAGGCTCGACGCCCGGGAGCTGTTTTTT
CDR3aa: CASSRDRLDARELFF

j_gene: TRBJ2-2
d_gene: -
v_gene: TRBV27
abundance: -
CDR3nt: TGTGCCAGCCGTAGACTAGAAGGCGGGGAGCTGTTTTTT
CDR3aa: CASRRLEGGELFF

j_gene: TRBJ2-5
d_gene: -
v_gene: TRBV10-3
abundance: many
CDR3nt: TGTGCCACCAGGGAGGTGGTCCAAGAGACCCAGTACTTC
CDR3aa: CATREVVQETQYF

j_gene: TRBJ1-3
d_gene: -
v_gene: TRBV20-1
abundance: -
CDR3nt: TGCAGTGCTAGAGAACCCGGGGCTGGAAACACCATATATTTT
CDR3aa: CSAREPGAGNTIYF

j_gene: TRBJ2-1
d_gene: -
v_gene: TRBV9
abundance: few
CDR3nt: TGTGCCAGCAGCGTATACGACGGAGGATGGCTCAATGAGCAGTTCTTC
CDR3aa: CASSVYDGGWLNEQFF